Listed here are 4 T cell receptor beta chains from one sample, sequenced in a study of breast tumors, draining lymph nodes, adjacent tissues. Axillary draining lymph nodes of breast cancer patients supplied the node samples. One entry per CDR3 protein results from TCRdb running MiXCR on the multiplex PCR reads. Of some 110,000 distinct CDR3 sequences in the sample, 30% were seen once. Sequencing was done on a sample of axillary lymph node tissue. Source of these receptors: a female donor with breast cancer. Some clones in this sample may be carry-over from other donors' samples.

The sample holds many counts of this clonotype. A much larger clone lies a single base off, so this may be a read error. This CDR3 reads CSARDLYGTANQPQHF. DNA of the CDR3: TGCAGTGCTAGAGATCTCTATGGGACAGCCAATCAGCCCCAGCATTTT. The chain uses TRBV20-1 and TRBJ1-5, with 7 bases lining up with TRBD1. The CDR3 runs to 16 residues. Germline V gene lookup returns CDR1 DFQATT and CDR2 SNEGSKA (reference sequence). Losses at the gene ends were 0 bases for V and 3 bases for J; bases not matched to a gene: 8.

This clonotype was counted at least ten times. CDR3 amino acids: CASSEAEGETGNQPQHF. The CDR3 bases are TGTGCCAGCAGTGAAGCCGAGGGGGAGACGGGCAATCAGCCCCAGCATTTT. V usage is TRBV6-1 and J usage is TRBJ1-5, with D possibly matching TRBD1 (6 bases). CDR1 is MNHNS and CDR2 is SASEGT in the germline V gene. This CDR3 comprises 17 residues. V was pared by 0 bases and J by 2 bases, with 14 bases between.

This clonotype was detected ten times or more. V gene TRBV28 combines with J gene TRBJ2-7, with D unclear. Trimming cost V 2 bases and J 0 bases, with 11 bases left between them. The CDR3 runs 15 residues. Per the germline V gene, CDR1 is MDHEN and CDR2 is SYDVKM. This CDR3 reads CASSLTRKASYEQYF. In nucleotides, the CDR3 is TGTGCCAGCAGTTTAACCAGGAAGGCCTCCTACGAGCAGTACTTC.

On this clonotype itself: Its ends do not fully match the called genes, so a read error is possible. V and J are TRBV4-2 and TRBJ2-2, with TRBD1 identical over 8 bases. Germline V gives CDR1 LGHNA, CDR2 YNFKEQ. The CDR3 loop spans 16 amino acids. CDR3 bases: TGTACCAGCAGCCAAGGACAGGGCCCATCCACCGGGGAGCTGTTTTTT. This codes for CTSSQGQGPSTGELFF.